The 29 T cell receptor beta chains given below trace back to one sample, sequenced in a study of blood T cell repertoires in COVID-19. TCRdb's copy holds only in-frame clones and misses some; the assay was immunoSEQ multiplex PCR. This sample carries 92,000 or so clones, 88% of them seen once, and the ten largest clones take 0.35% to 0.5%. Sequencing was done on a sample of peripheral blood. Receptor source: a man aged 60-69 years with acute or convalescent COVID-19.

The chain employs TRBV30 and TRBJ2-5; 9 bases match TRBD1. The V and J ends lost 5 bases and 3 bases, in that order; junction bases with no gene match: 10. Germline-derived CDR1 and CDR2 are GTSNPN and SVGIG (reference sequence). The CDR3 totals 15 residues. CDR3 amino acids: CAWDLPGQGEETQYF. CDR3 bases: TGTGCCTGGGACCTCCCGGGACAGGGTGAAGAGACCCAGTACTTC.

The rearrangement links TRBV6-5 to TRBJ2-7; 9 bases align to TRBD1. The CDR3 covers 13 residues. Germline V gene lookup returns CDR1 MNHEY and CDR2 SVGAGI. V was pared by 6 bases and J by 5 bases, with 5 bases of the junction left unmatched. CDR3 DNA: TGTGCCAGCAGGAGGGACAGGGCGCACGAGCAGTACTTC. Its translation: CASRRDRAHEQYF.

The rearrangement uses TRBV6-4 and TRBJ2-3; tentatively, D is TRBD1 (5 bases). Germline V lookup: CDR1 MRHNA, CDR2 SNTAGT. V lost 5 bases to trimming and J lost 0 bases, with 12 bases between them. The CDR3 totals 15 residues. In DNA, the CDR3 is TGTGCCAGCAGTCAGGACAAAACTAGCACAGATACGCAGTATTTT. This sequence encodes CASSQDKTSTDTQYF.

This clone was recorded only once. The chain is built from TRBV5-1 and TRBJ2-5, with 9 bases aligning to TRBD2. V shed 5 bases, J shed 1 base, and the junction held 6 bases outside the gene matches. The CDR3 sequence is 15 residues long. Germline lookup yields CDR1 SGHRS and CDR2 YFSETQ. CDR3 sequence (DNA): TGCGCCAGCAGAATCTCTAGCGGGACCCAAGAGACCCAGTACTTC. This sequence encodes CASRISSGTQETQYF.

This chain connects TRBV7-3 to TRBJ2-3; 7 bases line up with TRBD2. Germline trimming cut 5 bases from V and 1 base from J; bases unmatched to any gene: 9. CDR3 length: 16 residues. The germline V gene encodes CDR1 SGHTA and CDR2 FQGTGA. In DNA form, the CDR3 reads TGTGCCAGCAGCCGTCTGGGCGGGGGTGGCACAGATACGCAGTATTTT. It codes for CASSRLGGGGTDTQYF.

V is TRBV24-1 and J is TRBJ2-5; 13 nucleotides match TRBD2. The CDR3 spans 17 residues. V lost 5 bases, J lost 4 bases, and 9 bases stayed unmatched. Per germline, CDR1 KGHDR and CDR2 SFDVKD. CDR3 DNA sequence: TGTGCCACCAGTGCCCCAGGACTAGCGGGAGAGGGAGAGACCCAGTACTTC. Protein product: CATSAPGLAGEGETQYF.

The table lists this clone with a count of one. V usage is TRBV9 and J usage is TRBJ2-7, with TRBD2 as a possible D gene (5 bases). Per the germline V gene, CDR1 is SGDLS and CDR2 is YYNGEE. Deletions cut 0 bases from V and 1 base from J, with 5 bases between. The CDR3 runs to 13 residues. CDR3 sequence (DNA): TGTGCCAGCAGCGTAGGAGGGTCCTACGAGCAGTACTTC. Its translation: CASSVGGSYEQYF.

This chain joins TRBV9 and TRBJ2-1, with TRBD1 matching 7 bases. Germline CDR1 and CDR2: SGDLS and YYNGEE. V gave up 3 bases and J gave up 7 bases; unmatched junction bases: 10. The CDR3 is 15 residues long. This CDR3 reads CASSAGQPRVNEQFF. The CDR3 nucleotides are TGTGCCAGCAGCGCGGGACAGCCTCGGGTGAATGAGCAGTTCTTC.

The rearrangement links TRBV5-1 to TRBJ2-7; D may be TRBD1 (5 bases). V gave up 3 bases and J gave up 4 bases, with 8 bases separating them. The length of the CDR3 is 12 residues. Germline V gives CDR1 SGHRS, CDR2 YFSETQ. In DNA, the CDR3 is TGCGCCAGCAGCTCAGGGTGGTACGAGCAGTACTTC. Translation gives CASSSGWYEQYF.

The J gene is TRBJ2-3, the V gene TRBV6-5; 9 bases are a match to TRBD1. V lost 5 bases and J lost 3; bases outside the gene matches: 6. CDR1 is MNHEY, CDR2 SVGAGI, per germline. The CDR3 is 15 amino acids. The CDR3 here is CASSLLGQGTDTQYF. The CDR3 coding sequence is TGTGCCAGCAGTCTACTGGGACAGGGTACAGATACGCAGTATTTT.

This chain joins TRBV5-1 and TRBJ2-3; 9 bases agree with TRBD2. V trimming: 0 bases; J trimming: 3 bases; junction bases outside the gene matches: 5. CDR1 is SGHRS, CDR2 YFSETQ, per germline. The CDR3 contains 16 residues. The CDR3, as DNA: TGCGCCAGCAGCTTGGTTAGCGGGAGTTGGACAGATACGCAGTATTTT. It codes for CASSLVSGSWTDTQYF.

CDR3 bases: TGTGCCAGCAGTCCCCTCGGGGGAGTCAACTATGGCTACACCTTC. It is translated as CASSPLGGVNYGYTF. V gene TRBV27 combines with J gene TRBJ1-2; a possible D gene is TRBD1 (5 bases). Germline V gene sequence: CDR1 MNHEY, CDR2 SMNVEV (reference sequence). Deletions cut 5 bases from V and 2 bases from J, with 15 bases between. CDR3 length: 15 residues.

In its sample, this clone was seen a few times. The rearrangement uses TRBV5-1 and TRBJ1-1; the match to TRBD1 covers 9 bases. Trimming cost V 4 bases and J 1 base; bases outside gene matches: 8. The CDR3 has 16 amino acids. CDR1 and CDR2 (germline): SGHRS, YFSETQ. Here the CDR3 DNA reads TGCGCCAGCAGCCTAGGGACAGGGTGGGAGAACACTGAAGCTTTCTTT. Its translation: CASSLGTGWENTEAFF.

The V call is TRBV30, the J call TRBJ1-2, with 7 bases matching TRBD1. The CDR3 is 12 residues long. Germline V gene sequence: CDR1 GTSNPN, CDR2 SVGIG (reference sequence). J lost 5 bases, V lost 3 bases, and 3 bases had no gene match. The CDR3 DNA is TGTGCCTGGAGCACAGGGGCTTATGGCTACACCTTC. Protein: CAWSTGAYGYTF.

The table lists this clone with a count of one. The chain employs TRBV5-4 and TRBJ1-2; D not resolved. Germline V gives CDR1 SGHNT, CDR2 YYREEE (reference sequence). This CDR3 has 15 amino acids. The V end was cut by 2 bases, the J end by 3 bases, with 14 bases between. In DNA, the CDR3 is TGTGCCAGCAGCTTCTTGCCTCAGCGGGACTATGGCTACACCTTC. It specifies CASSFLPQRDYGYTF.

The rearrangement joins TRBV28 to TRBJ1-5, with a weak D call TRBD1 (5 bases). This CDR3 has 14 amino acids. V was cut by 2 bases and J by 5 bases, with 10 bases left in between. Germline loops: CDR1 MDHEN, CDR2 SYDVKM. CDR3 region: CASSLRQGDQPQHF. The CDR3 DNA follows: TGTGCCAGCAGTTTACGGCAGGGTGATCAGCCCCAGCATTTT.

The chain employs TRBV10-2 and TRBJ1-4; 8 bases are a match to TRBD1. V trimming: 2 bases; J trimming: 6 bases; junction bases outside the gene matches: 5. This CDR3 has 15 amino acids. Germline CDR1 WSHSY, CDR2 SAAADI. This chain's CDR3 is CASSEQGAGYEKLFF. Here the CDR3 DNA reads TGCGCCAGCAGTGAGCAGGGGGCGGGATATGAAAAACTGTTTTTT.

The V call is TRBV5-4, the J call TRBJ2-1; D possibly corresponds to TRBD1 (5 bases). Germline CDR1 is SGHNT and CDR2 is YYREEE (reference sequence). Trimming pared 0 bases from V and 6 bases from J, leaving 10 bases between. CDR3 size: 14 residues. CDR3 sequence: CASSLEGPRNEQFF. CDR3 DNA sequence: TGTGCCAGCAGCTTGGAGGGGCCGCGCAATGAGCAGTTCTTC.

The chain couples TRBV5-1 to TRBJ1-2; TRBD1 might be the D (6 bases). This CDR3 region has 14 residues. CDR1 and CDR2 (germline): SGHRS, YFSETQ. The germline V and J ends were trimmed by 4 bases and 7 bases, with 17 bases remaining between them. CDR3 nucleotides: TGCGCCAGCAGCCTCGACAGGCTACTTTCTGGCTACACCTTC. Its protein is CASSLDRLLSGYTF.

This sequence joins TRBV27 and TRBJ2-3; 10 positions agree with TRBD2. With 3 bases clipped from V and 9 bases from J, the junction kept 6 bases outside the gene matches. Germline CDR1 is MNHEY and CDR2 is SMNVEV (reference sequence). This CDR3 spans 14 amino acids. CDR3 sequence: CASSLASGSRTQYF. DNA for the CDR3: TGTGCCAGCAGTTTGGCTAGCGGGAGTAGGACGCAGTATTTT.

CDR3 sequence (DNA): TGTGCCAGCAGTGCTTACTTGGCGGGAGGGTACAATGAGCAGTTCTTC. It specifies CASSAYLAGGYNEQFF. The gene calls are TRBV27 and TRBJ2-1; 9 positions match TRBD2. V was pared by 5 bases and J by 4 bases, with 9 bases of the junction left unmatched. Germline V gene lookup returns CDR1 MNHEY and CDR2 SMNVEV (reference sequence). The CDR3 consists of 16 residues.

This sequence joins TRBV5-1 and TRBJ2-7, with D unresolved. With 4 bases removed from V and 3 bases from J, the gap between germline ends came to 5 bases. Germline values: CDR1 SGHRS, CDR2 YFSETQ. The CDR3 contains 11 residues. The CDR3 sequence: CASSASYEQYF. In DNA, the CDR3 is TGCGCCAGCAGCGCGAGCTACGAGCAGTACTTC.

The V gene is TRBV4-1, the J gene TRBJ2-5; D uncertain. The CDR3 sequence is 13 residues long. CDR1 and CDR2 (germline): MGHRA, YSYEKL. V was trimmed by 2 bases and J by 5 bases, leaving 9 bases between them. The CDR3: CASSQKLEETQYF. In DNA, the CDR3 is TGCGCCAGCAGCCAAAAGCTGGAGGAGACCCAGTACTTC.

Here the CDR3 reads CASSTHGTRTTYGYTF. As DNA, the CDR3 is TGTGCCAGCAGCACCCACGGTACGCGGACAACCTATGGCTACACCTTC. The rearrangement uses TRBV3-1 (or the pseudogene TRBV3-2) and TRBJ1-2; possible D gene TRBD1, 5 bases. Trimming removed 5 bases at V and 4 bases at J, with 20 bases between. Germline CDR1 is LGHDT and CDR2 is YNNKEL (reference sequence). CDR3 length: 16 amino acids.

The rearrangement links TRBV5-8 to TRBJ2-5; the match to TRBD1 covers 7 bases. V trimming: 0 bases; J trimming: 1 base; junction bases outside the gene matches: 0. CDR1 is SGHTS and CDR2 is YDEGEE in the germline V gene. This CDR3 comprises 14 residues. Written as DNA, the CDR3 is TGTGCCAGCAGCTTGGGGACAGGCCAAGAGACCCAGTACTTC. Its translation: CASSLGTGQETQYF.

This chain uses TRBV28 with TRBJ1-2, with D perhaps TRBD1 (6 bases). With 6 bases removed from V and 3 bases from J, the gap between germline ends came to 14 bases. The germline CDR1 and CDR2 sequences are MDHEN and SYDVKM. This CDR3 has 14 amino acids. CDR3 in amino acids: CASRYPRTDYGYTF. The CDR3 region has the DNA TGTGCCAGCAGGTACCCACGGACAGACTATGGCTACACCTTC.

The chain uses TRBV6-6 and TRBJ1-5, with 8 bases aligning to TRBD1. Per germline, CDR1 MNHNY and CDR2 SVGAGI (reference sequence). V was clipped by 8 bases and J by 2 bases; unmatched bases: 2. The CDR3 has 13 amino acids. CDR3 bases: TGTGCCAGCGGGACAGGACGCAATCAGCCCCAGCATTTT. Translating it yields CASGTGRNQPQHF.

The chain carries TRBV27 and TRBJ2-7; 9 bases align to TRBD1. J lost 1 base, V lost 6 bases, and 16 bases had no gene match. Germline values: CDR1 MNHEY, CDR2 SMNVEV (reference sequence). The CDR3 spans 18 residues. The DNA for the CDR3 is TGTGCCAGCAGAAATACCGGGACAGGGAGTTTTTTTTCCTACGAGCAGTACTTC. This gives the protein CASRNTGTGSFFSYEQYF.

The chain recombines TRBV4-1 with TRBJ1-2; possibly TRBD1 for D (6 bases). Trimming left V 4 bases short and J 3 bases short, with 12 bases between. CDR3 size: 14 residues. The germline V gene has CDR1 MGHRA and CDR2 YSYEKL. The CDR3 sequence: CASSRNRDYYGYTF. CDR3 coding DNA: TGCGCCAGCAGCCGTAACAGGGATTACTATGGCTACACCTTC.